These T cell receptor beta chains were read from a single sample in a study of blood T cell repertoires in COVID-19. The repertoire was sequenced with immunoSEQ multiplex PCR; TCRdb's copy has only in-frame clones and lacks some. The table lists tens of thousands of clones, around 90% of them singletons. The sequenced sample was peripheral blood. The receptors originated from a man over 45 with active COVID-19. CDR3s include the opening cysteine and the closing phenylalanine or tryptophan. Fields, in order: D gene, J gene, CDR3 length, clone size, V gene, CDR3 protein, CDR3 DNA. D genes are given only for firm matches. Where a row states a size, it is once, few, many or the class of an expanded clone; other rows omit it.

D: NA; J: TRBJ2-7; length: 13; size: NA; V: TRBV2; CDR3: CASKNRYTYEQYF; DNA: TGTGCCAGCAAGAACAGGTACACCTACGAGCAGTACTTC
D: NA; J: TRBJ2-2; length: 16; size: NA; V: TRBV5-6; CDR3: CASSLLSLGATGELFF; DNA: TGTGCCAGCAGCTTGCTCAGTCTTGGGGCTACCGGGGAGCTGTTTTTT
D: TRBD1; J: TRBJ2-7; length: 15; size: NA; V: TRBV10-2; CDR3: CASSESGDRINEQYF; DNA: TGCGCCAGCAGTGAGTCAGGGGACAGGATCAACGAGCAGTACTTC
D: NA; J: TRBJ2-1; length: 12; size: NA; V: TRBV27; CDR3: CASKRSYNEQFF; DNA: TGTGCCAGCAAGCGCTCCTACAATGAGCAGTTCTTC
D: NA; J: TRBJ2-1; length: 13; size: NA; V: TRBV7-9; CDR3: CASSMGVGNEQFF; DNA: TGTGCCAGCAGCATGGGCGTCGGCAATGAGCAGTTCTTC
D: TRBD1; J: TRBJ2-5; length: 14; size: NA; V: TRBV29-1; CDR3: CSVTPDRGLETQYF; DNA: TGCAGCGTTACCCCGGACAGGGGGCTTGAGACCCAGTACTTC
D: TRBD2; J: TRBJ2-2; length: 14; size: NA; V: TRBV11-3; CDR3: CASRAGPNTGELFF; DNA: TGTGCCAGCAGAGCGGGGCCGAACACCGGGGAGCTGTTTTTT
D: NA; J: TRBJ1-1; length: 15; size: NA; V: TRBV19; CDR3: CASSSTGKANTEAFF; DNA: TGTGCCAGTAGTAGCACAGGGAAGGCGAACACTGAAGCTTTCTTT
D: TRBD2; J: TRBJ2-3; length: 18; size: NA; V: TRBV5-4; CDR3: CASAPGAGDPGYTDTQYF; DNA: TGTGCCAGCGCTCCCGGTGCGGGGGACCCCGGATACACAGATACGCAGTATTTT
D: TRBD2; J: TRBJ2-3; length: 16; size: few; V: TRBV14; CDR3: CASSPQGSGGADTQYF; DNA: TGTGCCAGCAGCCCGCAGGGCAGCGGGGGGGCAGATACGCAGTATTTT
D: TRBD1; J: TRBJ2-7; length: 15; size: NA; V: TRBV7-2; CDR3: CASSLVPGQAYEQYF; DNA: TGTGCCAGCAGCTTAGTGCCGGGACAGGCCTACGAGCAGTACTTC
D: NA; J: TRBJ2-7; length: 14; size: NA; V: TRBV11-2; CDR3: CASSPNPGVNEQYF; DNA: TGTGCCAGCAGCCCGAATCCGGGGGTAAACGAGCAGTACTTC
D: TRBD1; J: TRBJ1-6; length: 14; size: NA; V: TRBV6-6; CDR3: CASSRDRYNSPLHF; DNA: TGTGCCAGCAGCCGGGACAGATATAATTCACCCCTCCACTTT
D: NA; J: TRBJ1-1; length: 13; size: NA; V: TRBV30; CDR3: CAWTRFTNTEAFF; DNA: TGTGCCTGGACTCGGTTTACGAACACTGAAGCTTTCTTT
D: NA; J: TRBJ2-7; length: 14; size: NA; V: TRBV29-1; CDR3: CSVTRGGTGHEQYF; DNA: TGCAGCGTCACGAGGGGGGGCACGGGACACGAGCAGTACTTC
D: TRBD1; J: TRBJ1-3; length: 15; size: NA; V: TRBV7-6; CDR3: CASSLSGTVGNTIYF; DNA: TGTGCCAGCAGCTTATCCGGGACAGTAGGGAACACCATATATTTT
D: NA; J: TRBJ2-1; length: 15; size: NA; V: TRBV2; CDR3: CASSVSSGRWDEQFF; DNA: TGTGCCAGCAGTGTATCCAGCGGACGCTGGGATGAGCAGTTCTTC
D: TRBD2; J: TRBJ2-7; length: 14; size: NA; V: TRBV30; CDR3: CAWSRTSAYYEQYF; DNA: TGTGCCTGGAGTCGGACTAGCGCTTACTACGAGCAGTACTTC
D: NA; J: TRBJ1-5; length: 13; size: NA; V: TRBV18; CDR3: CASSPGPDQPQHF; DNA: TGTGCCAGCTCCCCAGGGCCGGATCAGCCCCAGCATTTT
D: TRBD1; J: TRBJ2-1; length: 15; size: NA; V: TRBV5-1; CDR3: CASTSGDRESHEQFF; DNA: TGCGCCAGCACTTCCGGGGACAGGGAGAGCCATGAGCAGTTCTTC
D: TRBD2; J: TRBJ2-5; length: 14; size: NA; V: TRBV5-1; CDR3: CASSLGTGGETQYF; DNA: TGCGCCAGCAGCTTGGGTACGGGAGGGGAGACCCAGTACTTC
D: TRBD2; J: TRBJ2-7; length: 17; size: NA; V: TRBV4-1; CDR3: CASSQGSGLAANYEQYF; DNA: TGCGCCAGCAGCCAAGGTTCGGGACTAGCGGCCAACTACGAGCAGTACTTC